This note documents a single T cell receptor (beta chain) sequence. Original data processing: Nucleated cell counts were estimated from reference gene primer amplification. Sequencing was performed with immunoSEQ multiplex PCR; in TCRdb, only in-frame clones are kept and a portion is missing. V, J and clone size reflect that table, while D and trimming were determined from the DNA. The sample lists about 73,000 clones; around four fifths were seen once. The junction had 9 bases not matched to a gene; V was cut back by 5 bases and J by 0 bases. CDR1 LNHDA and CDR2 SQIVND come from the germline V gene (reference sequence). This CDR3 spans 16 amino acids. This sample is drawn from a study of blood T cell repertoires in COVID-19. Across the study: T cells, B-cell-depleted T cells, or PBMCs provided the cDNA or gDNA that served as material.

The V and J genes are TRBV19 and TRBJ2-7; 8 bases align to TRBD2. This receptor was obtained from a man in his fifties or sixties with active COVID-19. Sequencing was done on a sample of peripheral blood. The CDR3 DNA sequence: TGTGCCAGTAGTCCAGCGTCTAGCGGGTTCTCCTACGAGCAGTACTTC. Translating gives CASSPASSGFSYEQYF.